This T cell receptor beta chain came from a study of cytomegalovirus exposure and HLA in healthy donors. Researchers ran the PCR with 60 Vbeta and 13 Jbeta primers. Profiling relied on immunoSEQ multiplex PCR, and the TCRdb table lists in-frame clones only, not all of them. This sample has over 150,000 clones, with around 70% found just once. Overall study findings and caveats: Follow-up analysis later connected one missense variant in DCLRE1C with trimming of TCR beta V- and J-genes. Near-uniform donor sequencing depth was presumed by presence/absence analyses.

The CDR3 runs to 16 residues. CDR1 and CDR2 from the germline V gene are MNHEY and SVGAGI. The J segment lost 0 bases and the V segment lost 2 bases, leaving 3 bases of the junction unmatched. About this clone: The antigen remains unidentified.

The chain combines TRBV6-5 with TRBJ2-3, with 9 bases lining up with TRBD2. This clonotype was sampled from a man aged 25 to 40 in good health and CMV-seronegative. The sample consisted of PBMCs. This chain's CDR3 is CASSYGLAGSTDTQYF. In DNA form, the CDR3 reads TGTGCCAGCAGTTACGGCCTAGCGGGGAGCACAGATACGCAGTATTTT.